The 7 T cell receptor beta chains given below trace back to one sample, sequenced in a study of T cell responses to AZD1222 COVID-19 vaccine. TCRdb's copy holds only in-frame clones and misses some; the assay was immunoSEQ multiplex PCR. The sample shows about 180,000 clones, approximately 90% of them seen only once. The specimen comprised peripheral blood, sampled on day 0 of AZD1222 vaccination. These receptors all stem from an adult in good health.

This chain uses TRBV6-1 with TRBJ1-5, with D perhaps TRBD1 (5 bases). V was clipped by 2 bases and J by 5 bases, with 16 bases between them. This CDR3 is built from 16 residues. The germline V gene encodes CDR1 MNHNS and CDR2 SASEGT. Here the CDR3 reads CASSENRAGFDQPQHF. CDR3 nucleotide sequence: TGTGCCAGCAGTGAAAATAGGGCAGGGTTCGATCAGCCCCAGCATTTT.

V and J are TRBV14 and TRBJ1-4; D call uncertain. Trimming cost V 1 base and J 0 bases, with 15 bases left between them. Per germline, CDR1 SGHDN and CDR2 FVKESK. This CDR3 contains 18 residues. The CDR3 DNA follows: TGTGCCAGCAGCCAAGGTGCCCTGGCATCTCCAACTAATGAAAAACTGTTTTTT. This codes for CASSQGALASPTNEKLFF.

The CDR3 spells CASSWGQTNQPQHF. CDR3 DNA sequence: TGTGCCAGTAGTTGGGGACAGACAAATCAGCCCCAGCATTTT. The V call is TRBV19, the J call TRBJ1-5, with 7 bases that match TRBD1. V shed 5 bases, J shed 4 bases, and the junction held 5 bases outside the gene matches. Germline-derived CDR1 and CDR2 are LNHDA and SQIVND (reference sequence). The CDR3 is 14 residues long.

This clone was seen only once. The chain couples TRBV5-1 to TRBJ2-2, with D perhaps TRBD1 or TRBD2 (5 bases each). V shed 5 bases and J shed 6 bases, with 11 bases lying between them. This CDR3 comprises 13 residues. Germline values: CDR1 SGHRS, CDR2 YFSETQ. For the CDR3, the DNA is TGCGCCAGCAGAAGGGACGTTGCCGGGGAGCTGTTTTTT. It is translated as CASRRDVAGELFF.

V usage is TRBV29-1 and J usage is TRBJ1-1; 10 bases map to TRBD1. V trimming: 3 bases; J trimming: 4 bases; junction bases outside the gene matches: 8. The CDR3 extends over 15 amino acids. CDR1 is SQVTM and CDR2 is ANQGSEA in the germline V gene. The CDR3 here is CSVDPGQGIFTEAFF. For the CDR3, the DNA is TGCAGCGTTGATCCGGGACAGGGGATTTTCACTGAAGCTTTCTTT. The variable domain in full, completed from reference TRBV29-1 and TRBJ1-1, reads SAVISQKPSRDICQRGTSLTIQCQVDSQVTMMFWYRQQPGQSLTLIATANQGSEATYESGFVIDKFPISRPNLTFSTLTVSNMSPEDSSIYLCSVDPGQGIFTEAFFGQGTRLTVV.

The chain couples TRBV20-1 to TRBJ1-3; a weak D match, TRBD1 (6 bases). This CDR3 has 14 amino acids. The V end lost 3 bases, the J end lost 4 bases, and 13 bases lay between the germline ends. CDR1 and CDR2 (germline): DFQATT, SNEGSKA (reference sequence). The CDR3 coding sequence is TGCAGTGCTAGTCACAGGGCGATCGGAAACACCATATATTTT. Protein: CSASHRAIGNTIYF.

V usage is TRBV10-3 and J usage is TRBJ1-6; D remains ambiguous. V lost 10 bases and J lost 5, with 9 bases in between. Germline loops: CDR1 ENHRY, CDR2 SYGVKD. The CDR3 consists of 12 residues. For the CDR3, the DNA is TGTGCCACCCGTCCGGATAATTCACCCCTCCACTTT. Translating it yields CATRPDNSPLHF.